Presented here are 24 T cell receptor beta chains from one specimen sequenced in a study of cytomegalovirus exposure and HLA in healthy donors. The PCR had 60 Vbeta and 13 Jbeta primers. Repertoires were generated with immunoSEQ multiplex PCR, while TCRdb's copy carries only in-frame clones and drops some. This table has around 170,000 clones, 60% to 85% appearing once. Sequences were obtained from PBMCs. The receptor set was obtained from a woman in her fifties or sixties in good health and CMV-seropositive.

The V and J genes are TRBV12-5 and TRBJ2-3, with TRBD1 identical over 7 bases. CDR3 length: 14 amino acids. The V gene's germline CDR1 is LGHNT and CDR2 FRNRAP. V lost 6 bases and J lost 2; bases outside the gene matches: 5. This chain's CDR3 is CASGRDSNTDTQYF. The CDR3 DNA sequence: TGTGCTAGTGGCCGGGACAGCAACACAGATACGCAGTATTTT.

The gene calls are TRBV5-4 and TRBJ2-7; 9 bases match TRBD2. Germline V lookup: CDR1 SGHNT, CDR2 YYREEE (reference sequence). J was trimmed by 2 bases and V by 0 bases; bases with no gene match: 6. This CDR3 comprises 16 residues. CDR3: CASSLGGTSYTYEQYF. CDR3 nucleotide sequence: TGTGCCAGCAGCTTGGGGGGGACTAGCTATACCTACGAGCAGTACTTC.

V and J are TRBV5-4 and TRBJ1-2; weak D call: TRBD1 (5 bases). This CDR3 region has 13 residues. The germline V gene has CDR1 SGHNT and CDR2 YYREEE (reference sequence). V lost 7 bases and J lost 2, with 12 bases in between. CDR3 protein: CASSPRGNYGYTF. The CDR3 DNA sequence: TGTGCCAGCTCCCCCCGGGGGAACTATGGCTACACCTTC.

This clone was observed a few times. The genes are TRBV7-2 and TRBJ2-3; D unresolved. The CDR3 spans 13 residues. Trimming cost V 5 bases and J 2 bases, with 8 bases left between them. Germline V gene lookup returns CDR1 SGHTA and CDR2 FQGNSA. CDR3 loop: CASSAHNTDTQYF. CDR3 in DNA: TGTGCCAGCAGCGCCCACAACACAGATACGCAGTATTTT.

The V and J genes are TRBV19 and TRBJ2-6, with D possibly being TRBD2 (6 bases). CDR3 size: 14 residues. Per the germline V gene, CDR1 is LNHDA and CDR2 is SQIVND (reference sequence). The ends were cut back, 5 bases at V and 1 base at J, with 6 bases in the middle. CDR3 loop: CASSGGSGANVLTF. CDR3 sequence (DNA): TGTGCCAGTAGTGGGGGGTCTGGGGCCAACGTCCTGACTTTC.

The chain is built from TRBV6-5 and TRBJ1-2; no definite D call. The germline CDR1 and CDR2 sequences are MNHEY and SVGAGI. V lost 2 bases and J lost 4, with 8 bases in between. The CDR3 runs to 13 residues. The CDR3 spells CASSYLQSYGYTF. Here the CDR3 DNA reads TGTGCCAGCAGTTACCTGCAGTCCTATGGCTACACCTTC.

The chain uses TRBV29-1 and TRBJ1-4; 8 positions match TRBD1. After removal of 4 bases from V and 8 bases from J, the junction contained 6 bases not matched to a gene. CDR3 size: 13 residues. Germline V CDR1 and CDR2: SQVTM, ANQGSEA. The CDR3 here is CSVGFGQGEKLFF. Written as DNA, the CDR3 is TGCAGCGTTGGGTTCGGACAGGGAGAAAAACTGTTTTTT.

The chain couples TRBV7-8 to TRBJ1-1; possibly TRBD1 for D (5 bases). Trimming took off 2 bases at V and 7 bases at J, with 11 bases between the two ends. The CDR3 covers 13 residues. Germline V lookup: CDR1 SGHVS, CDR2 FQNEAQ. The CDR3 DNA reads TGTGCCAGCAGCTTAAGGGGTAGGTTTGAAGCTTTCTTT. This encodes CASSLRGRFEAFF.

The chain recombines TRBV5-1 with TRBJ2-5, with D tentatively TRBD1 (5 bases). TRBJ2-7 explains the end of the DNA better; the J call may be wrong. The CDR3 is 14 amino acids. Germline V lookup: CDR1 SGHRS, CDR2 YFSETQ. CDR3 region: CASSLGDSWREQYF. The CDR3 nucleotides are TGCGCCAGCAGCTTGGGCGACAGTTGGCGCGAGCAGTACTTC.

V and J are TRBV7-2 and TRBJ2-3; tentatively, D is TRBD2 (5 bases). This CDR3 is 14 amino acids long. Germline CDR1 and CDR2: SGHTA and FQGNSA. V shed 2 bases and J shed 0 bases, with 6 bases lying between them. The CDR3 nucleotides are TGTGCCAGCAGCTTACGGACTAGCACAGATACGCAGTATTTT. This sequence encodes CASSLRTSTDTQYF.

The chain is built from TRBV19 and TRBJ2-7; a possible D gene is TRBD2 (5 bases). Germline CDR1 is LNHDA and CDR2 is SQIVND (reference sequence). The CDR3 is made up of 12 amino acids. Trimming took 1 base from V and 5 from J, leaving 6 bases between them. The CDR3 protein is CASSIVANEQYF. CDR3 bases: TGTGCCAGTAGTATAGTAGCGAACGAGCAGTACTTC. The entire variable domain, with the rest obtained from reference TRBV19 and TRBJ2-7, is as follows: DGGITQSPKYLFRKEGQNVTLSCEQNLNHDAMYWYRQDPGQGLRLIYYSQIVNDFQKGDIAEGYSVSREKKESFPLTVTSAQKNPTAFYLCASSIVANEQYFGPGTRLTVT.

The chain recombines TRBV27 with TRBJ1-2; D is ambiguous. Per germline, CDR1 MNHEY and CDR2 SMNVEV (reference sequence). This CDR3 has 14 residues. Between the trimmed V and J ends, which lost 6 bases and 3 bases, there was a span of 14 bases. The DNA for the CDR3 is TGTGCCAGCAGACTCCATAGGAGGGACTATGGCTACACCTTC. Its translation: CASRLHRRDYGYTF.

V gene TRBV27 combines with J gene TRBJ2-1; 8 nucleotides align to TRBD2. This CDR3 has 16 residues. CDR1 is MNHEY and CDR2 is SMNVEV in the germline V gene (reference sequence). The trim removed 4 bases at V and 8 bases at J, leaving 13 bases unmatched. CDR3 sequence (DNA): TGTGCCAGCAGTTCCCCCTTCAGCGGGAGAAGTGATGAGCAGTTCTTC. This sequence encodes CASSSPFSGRSDEQFF.

This clone was recorded at least ten times. The chain is built from TRBV4-1 and TRBJ1-1, with 7 bases fitting TRBD1. The CDR3 has 13 amino acids. The V gene's germline CDR1 is MGHRA and CDR2 YSYEKL. J was trimmed by 6 bases and V by 0 bases; bases with no gene match: 1. The CDR3, as DNA: TGCGCCAGCAGCCAAGATCAGGGGGCTGAAGCTTTCTTT. Protein sequence: CASSQDQGAEAFF.

V and J are TRBV5-1 and TRBJ1-1; 8 bases are shared with TRBD1. Germline V CDR1 and CDR2: SGHRS, YFSETQ. The V and J ends lost 4 bases and 1 base, in that order; junction bases with no gene match: 9. The CDR3 totals 16 residues. The CDR3, as DNA: TGCGCCAGCAGCCTCATTCCCGGGACAGGGAACACTGAAGCTTTCTTT. Protein product: CASSLIPGTGNTEAFF.

V gene TRBV6-1 combines with J gene TRBJ1-5; the match to TRBD1 covers 9 bases. V was clipped by 4 bases and J by 4 bases; unmatched bases: 2. Germline assignment: CDR1 MNHNS and CDR2 SASEGT. This CDR3 has 14 residues. The CDR3 DNA is TGTGCCAGCAGTGGTGGGACAGGGAATCAGCCCCAGCATTTT. This encodes CASSGGTGNQPQHF.

The rearrangement joins TRBV19 to TRBJ1-1; D unclear. Germline V lookup: CDR1 LNHDA, CDR2 SQIVND (reference sequence). V lost 5 bases and J lost 3, with 13 bases in between. The CDR3 extends over 14 amino acids. CDR3 bases: TGTGCCAGTAGTGAAGACACTTATTACACTGAAGCTTTCTTT. Translating gives CASSEDTYYTEAFF. Full variable domain (remainder filled in from reference TRBV19 and TRBJ1-1): DGGITQSPKYLFRKEGQNVTLSCEQNLNHDAMYWYRQDPGQGLRLIYYSQIVNDFQKGDIAEGYSVSREKKESFPLTVTSAQKNPTAFYLCASSEDTYYTEAFFGQGTRLTVV.

The table lists this clone with a few counts. V usage is TRBV6-6 and J usage is TRBJ2-7; 8 bases line up with TRBD1. Germline V gives CDR1 MNHNY, CDR2 SVGAGI (reference sequence). The V segment lost 2 bases and the J segment 2 bases; nucleotides outside the gene matches: 8. The length of the CDR3 is 16 residues. The CDR3 loop is CASSYRIQGVPYEQYF. The CDR3 bases are TGTGCCAGCAGTTACAGAATACAGGGGGTCCCCTACGAGCAGTACTTC.

V is TRBV7-2 and J is TRBJ2-1; D may be TRBD2 (6 bases). The germline V and J ends were trimmed by 5 bases and 11 bases, with 19 bases remaining between them. This CDR3 has 14 amino acids. CDR1 is SGHTA, CDR2 FQGNSA, per germline. CDR3 DNA: TGTGCCAGCAGCAACAGCCGGGACTCCATTAAGCAGTTCTTC. This codes for CASSNSRDSIKQFF.

With regard to this clone: Additional DNA sequences in this sample encode the identical CDR3. This rearrangement joins TRBV30 to TRBJ1-5, with a weak D call TRBD1 (5 bases). Germline V gives CDR1 GTSNPN, CDR2 SVGIG (reference sequence). V lost 1 base and J lost 5, with 9 bases in between. The CDR3 is 13 amino acids. The CDR3 protein is CAWSGQPDQPQHF. The CDR3 DNA reads as TGTGCCTGGAGTGGACAGCCCGATCAGCCCCAGCATTTT. Supplemented by reference TRBV30 and TRBJ1-5, the full variable domain reads SQTIHQWPATLVQPVGSPLSLECTVEGTSNPNLYWYRQAAGRGLQLLFYSVGIGQISSEVPQNLSASRPQDRQFILSSKKLLLSDSGFYLCAWSGQPDQPQHFGDGTRLSIL.

V usage is TRBV6-1 and J usage is TRBJ1-1; no definite D call. Per the germline V gene, CDR1 is MNHNS and CDR2 is SASEGT. The CDR3 extends over 12 amino acids. V dropped 2 bases and J dropped 3 bases, with 4 bases sitting between them. CDR3 sequence reads: CASSEYDTEAFF. CDR3 bases: TGTGCCAGCAGTGAATATGACACTGAAGCTTTCTTT.

The rearrangement uses TRBV4-2 and TRBJ2-3, with TRBD2 identical over 9 bases. With V trimmed by 1 base and J by 2 bases, 4 bases remained unmatched. The CDR3 extends over 16 amino acids. The germline V gene has CDR1 LGHNA and CDR2 YNFKEQ. Here the CDR3 DNA reads TGTGCCAGCAGCCAAGTTGGGACTAGCCCCACAGATACGCAGTATTTT. Translated, it gives CASSQVGTSPTDTQYF.

This CDR3 reads CASSFADRILAEAFF. The DNA of the CDR3 is TGTGCCAGCAGCTTCGCGGACAGGATATTAGCTGAAGCTTTCTTT. The chain recombines TRBV5-6 with TRBJ1-1, with 7 bases that match TRBD1. The V gene's germline CDR1 is SGHDT and CDR2 YYEEEE. The CDR3 has 15 amino acids. The trim removed 2 bases at V and 6 bases at J, leaving 10 bases unmatched.

The chain carries TRBV6-1 and TRBJ1-2; no clear D. The ends were cut back, 4 bases at V and 4 bases at J, with 13 bases in the middle. Germline V CDR1 and CDR2: MNHNS, SASEGT. There are 14 residues in the CDR3. The CDR3 DNA reads as TGTGCCAGCAGTGCCTCAGCCCGCGGCTATGGCTACACCTTC. This sequence encodes CASSASARGYGYTF.